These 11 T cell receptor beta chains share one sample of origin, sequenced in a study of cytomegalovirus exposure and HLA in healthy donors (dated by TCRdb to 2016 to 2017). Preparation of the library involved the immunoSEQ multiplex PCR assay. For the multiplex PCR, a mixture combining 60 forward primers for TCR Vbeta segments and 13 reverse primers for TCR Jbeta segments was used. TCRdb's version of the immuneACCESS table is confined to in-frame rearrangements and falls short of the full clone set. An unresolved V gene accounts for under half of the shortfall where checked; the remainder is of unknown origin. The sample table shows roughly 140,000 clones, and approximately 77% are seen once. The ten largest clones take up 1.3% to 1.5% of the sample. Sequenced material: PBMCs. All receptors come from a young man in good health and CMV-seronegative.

The CDR3: CASSEALETGGFQNTEAFF. The CDR3 nucleotides read TGTGCCAGCAGTGAAGCACTCGAGACAGGCGGGTTTCAGAACACTGAAGCTTTCTTT. The chain links TRBV2 to TRBJ1-1; perhaps TRBD1 as D (6 bases). This CDR3 spans 19 amino acids. From germline, CDR1 is SNHLY and CDR2 FYNNEI. Trimming took 0 bases from V and 1 from J, leaving 21 bases between them. The complete variable domain, with remaining parts taken from reference TRBV2 and TRBJ1-1, reads EPEVTQTPSHQVTQMGQEVILRCVPISNHLYFYWYRQILGQKVEFLVSFYNNEISEKSEIFDDQFSVERPDGSNFTLKIRSTKLEDSAMYFCASSEALETGGFQNTEAFFGQGTRLTVV.

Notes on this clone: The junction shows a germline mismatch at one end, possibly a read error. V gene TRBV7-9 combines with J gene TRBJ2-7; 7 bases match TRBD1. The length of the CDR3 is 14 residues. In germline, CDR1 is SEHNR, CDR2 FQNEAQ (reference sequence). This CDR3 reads CSSSGTGQTYEQYF. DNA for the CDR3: TGTTCCAGCAGCGGAACGGGACAGACCTACGAGCAGTACTTC.

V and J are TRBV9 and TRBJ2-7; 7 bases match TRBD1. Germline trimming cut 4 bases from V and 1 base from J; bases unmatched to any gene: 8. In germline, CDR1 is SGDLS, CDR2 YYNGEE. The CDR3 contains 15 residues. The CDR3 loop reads CASSLGTATSYEQYF. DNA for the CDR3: TGTGCCAGCAGCCTGGGGACAGCCACTTCCTACGAGCAGTACTTC.

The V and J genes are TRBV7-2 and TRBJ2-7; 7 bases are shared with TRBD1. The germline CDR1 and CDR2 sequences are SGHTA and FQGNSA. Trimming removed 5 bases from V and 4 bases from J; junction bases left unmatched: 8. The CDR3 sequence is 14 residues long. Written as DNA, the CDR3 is TGTGCCAGCAGCCACCACAGGGGCTGGTACGAGCAGTACTTC. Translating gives CASSHHRGWYEQYF.

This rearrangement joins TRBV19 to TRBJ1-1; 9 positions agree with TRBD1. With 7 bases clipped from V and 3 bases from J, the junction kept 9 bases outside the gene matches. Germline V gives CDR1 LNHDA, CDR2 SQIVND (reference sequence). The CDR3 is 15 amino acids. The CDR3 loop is CASTTGTGRYTEAFF. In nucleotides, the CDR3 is TGTGCCAGTACCACAGGGACAGGGCGGTACACTGAAGCTTTCTTT. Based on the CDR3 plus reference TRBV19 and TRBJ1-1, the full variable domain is DGGITQSPKYLFRKEGQNVTLSCEQNLNHDAMYWYRQDPGQGLRLIYYSQIVNDFQKGDIAEGYSVSREKKESFPLTVTSAQKNPTAFYLCASTTGTGRYTEAFFGQGTRLTVV.

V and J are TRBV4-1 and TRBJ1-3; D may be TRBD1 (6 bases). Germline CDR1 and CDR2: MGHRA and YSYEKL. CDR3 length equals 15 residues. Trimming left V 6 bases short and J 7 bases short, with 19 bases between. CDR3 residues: CASSPRTDMWNTIYF. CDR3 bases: TGCGCCAGCAGTCCCCGGACAGACATGTGGAACACCATATATTTT.

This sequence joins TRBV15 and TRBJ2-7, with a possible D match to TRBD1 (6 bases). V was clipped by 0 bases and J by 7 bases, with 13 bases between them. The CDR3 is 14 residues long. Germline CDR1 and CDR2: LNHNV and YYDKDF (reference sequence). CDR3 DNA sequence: TGTGCCACCAGCAGAGACCCAGGGGTCGCTGAGCAGTACTTC. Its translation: CATSRDPGVAEQYF.

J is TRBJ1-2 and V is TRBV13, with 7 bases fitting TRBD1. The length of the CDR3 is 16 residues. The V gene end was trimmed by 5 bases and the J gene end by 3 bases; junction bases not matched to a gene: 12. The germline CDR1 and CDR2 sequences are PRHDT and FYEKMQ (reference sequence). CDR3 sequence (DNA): TGTGCCAGCAGCCGGGGAACACAGGGGTGGGACTATGGCTACACCTTC. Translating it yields CASSRGTQGWDYGYTF.

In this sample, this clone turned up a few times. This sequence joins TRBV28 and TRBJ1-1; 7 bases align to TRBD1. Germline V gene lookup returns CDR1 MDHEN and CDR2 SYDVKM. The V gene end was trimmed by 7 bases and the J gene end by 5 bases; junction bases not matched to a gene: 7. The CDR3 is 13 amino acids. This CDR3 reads CASTRQGSTEAFF. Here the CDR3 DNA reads TGTGCCAGCACCAGACAGGGCAGTACTGAAGCTTTCTTT. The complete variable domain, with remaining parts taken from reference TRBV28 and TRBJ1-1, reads DVKVTQSSRYLVKRTGEKVFLECVQDMDHENMFWYRQDPGLGLRLIYFSYDVKMKEKGDIPEGYSVSREKKERFSLILESASTNQTSMYLCASTRQGSTEAFFGQGTRLTVV.

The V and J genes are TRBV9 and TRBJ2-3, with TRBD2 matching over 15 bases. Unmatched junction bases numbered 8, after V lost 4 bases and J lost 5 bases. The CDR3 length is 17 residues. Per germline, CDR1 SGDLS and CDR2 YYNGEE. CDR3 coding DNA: TGTGCCAGCAGCAAAGGACTAGCGGGAGGGGCGGTAGATACGCAGTATTTT. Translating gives CASSKGLAGGAVDTQYF. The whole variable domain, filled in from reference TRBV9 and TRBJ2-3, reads DSGVTQTPKHLITATGQRVTLRCSPRSGDLSVYWYQQSLDQGLQFLIQYYNGEERAKGNILERFSAQQFPDLHSELNLSSLELGDSALYFCASSKGLAGGAVDTQYFGPGTRLTVL.

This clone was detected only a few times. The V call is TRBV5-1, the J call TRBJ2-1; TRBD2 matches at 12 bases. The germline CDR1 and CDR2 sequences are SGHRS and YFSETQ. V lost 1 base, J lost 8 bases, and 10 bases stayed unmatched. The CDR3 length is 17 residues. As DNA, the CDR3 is TGCGCCAGCAGCTTGCTGGCTAGCGGGAGGGCCGACGATGAGCAGTTCTTC. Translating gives CASSLLASGRADDEQFF.